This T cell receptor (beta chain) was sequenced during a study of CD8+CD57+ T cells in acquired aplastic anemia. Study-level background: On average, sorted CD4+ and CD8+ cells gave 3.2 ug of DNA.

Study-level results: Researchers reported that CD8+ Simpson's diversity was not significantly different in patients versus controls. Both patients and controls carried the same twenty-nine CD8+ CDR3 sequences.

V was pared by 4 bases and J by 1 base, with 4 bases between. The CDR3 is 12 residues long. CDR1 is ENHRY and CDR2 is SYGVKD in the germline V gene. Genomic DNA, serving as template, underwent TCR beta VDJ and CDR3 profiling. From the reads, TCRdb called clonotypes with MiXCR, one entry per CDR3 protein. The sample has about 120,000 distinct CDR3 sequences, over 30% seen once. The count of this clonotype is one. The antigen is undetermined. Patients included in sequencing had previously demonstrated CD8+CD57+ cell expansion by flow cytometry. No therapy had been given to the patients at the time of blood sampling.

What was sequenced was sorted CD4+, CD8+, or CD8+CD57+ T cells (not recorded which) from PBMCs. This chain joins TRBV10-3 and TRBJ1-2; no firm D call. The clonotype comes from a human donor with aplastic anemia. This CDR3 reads CAISVYNYGYTF. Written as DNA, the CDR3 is TGTGCCATCAGTGTCTATAACTATGGCTACACCTTC.